The present T cell receptor (beta chain) was sequenced within a study of T cell responses to AZD1222 COVID-19 vaccine. Findings and limits, study-wide: No repertoire was sampled before or during the peak T cell response, only after it. Seropositive status at baseline applied to only five or six AZD1222 recipients. Unmutated regions of variants are reportedly targeted by nearly half of spike-specific TCRs.

The assay was immunoSEQ multiplex PCR, and TCRdb's table has in-frame clones only and misses some. The sample yields more than 250,000 clones, more than 80% seen once. The V gene's germline CDR1 is SGHAT and CDR2 FQNNGV. Trimming cost V 4 bases and J 11 bases, with 14 bases left between them. The CDR3 is 12 residues long. A note on this clone: The target antigen is unknown.

The chain has TRBV11-2 and TRBJ1-1; D gene uncertain. This TCR derives from an adult in good health. The sequenced sample was peripheral blood, obtained on day 0 of AZD1222 vaccination. CDR3 bases: TGTGCCAGCAGCTCCCCCGCCCCGTCGGCTTTCTTT. It translates to CASSSPAPSAFF.